The sequence of this TCR beta chain was determined in a study of blood T cell repertoires in COVID-19. Study summary: The United States, Italy and Spain were the sources of the acute and convalescent COVID-19 samples. Sample material is recorded as cDNA or gDNA derived from T cells, B-cell-depleted T cells, or PBMCs.

V shed 4 bases and J 2 bases; nucleotides not matched to a gene: 9. Germline assignment: CDR1 SGHRS and CDR2 YFSETQ. CDR3 length equals 16 residues. Per the original methods: Estimation of nucleated cell counts was performed using reference gene primer amplification. Method: immunoSEQ multiplex PCR; TCRdb's copy keeps in-frame clones and lacks some. D and trimming were read from the DNA, whereas the V and J calls and clone size are those reported in that table. Among about 160,000 clones listed, roughly 93% were seen once. The sequenced sample consisted of peripheral blood. This sequence originates from a man in his late teens or twenties with acute or convalescent COVID-19. The chain links TRBV5-1 to TRBJ2-1, with 7 bases identical to TRBD1. The CDR3 is CASSRQAGTAYNEQFF. For the CDR3, the DNA is TGCGCCAGCAGCCGTCAGGCTGGGACAGCCTACAATGAGCAGTTCTTC.